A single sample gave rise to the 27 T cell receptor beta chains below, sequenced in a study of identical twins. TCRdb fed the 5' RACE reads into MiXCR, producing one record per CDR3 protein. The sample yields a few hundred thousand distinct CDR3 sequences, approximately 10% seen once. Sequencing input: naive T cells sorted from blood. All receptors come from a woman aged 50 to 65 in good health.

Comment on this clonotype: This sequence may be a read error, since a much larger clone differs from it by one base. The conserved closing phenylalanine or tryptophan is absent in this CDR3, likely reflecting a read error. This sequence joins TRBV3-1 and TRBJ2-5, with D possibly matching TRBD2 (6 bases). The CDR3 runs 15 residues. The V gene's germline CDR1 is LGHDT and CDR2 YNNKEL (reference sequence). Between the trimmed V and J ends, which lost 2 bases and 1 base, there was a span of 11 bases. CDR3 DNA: TGTGCCAGCAGCCAATTACTAGCTTCCCAAGAGACCCAGTACCTC. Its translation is CASSQLLASQETQYL.

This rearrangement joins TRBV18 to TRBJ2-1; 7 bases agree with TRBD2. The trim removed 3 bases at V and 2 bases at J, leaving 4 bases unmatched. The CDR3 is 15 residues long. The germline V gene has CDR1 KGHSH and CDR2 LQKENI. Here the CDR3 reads CASSPSGLAYNEQFF. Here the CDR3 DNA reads TGTGCCAGCTCACCTTCTGGACTAGCCTACAATGAGCAGTTCTTC.

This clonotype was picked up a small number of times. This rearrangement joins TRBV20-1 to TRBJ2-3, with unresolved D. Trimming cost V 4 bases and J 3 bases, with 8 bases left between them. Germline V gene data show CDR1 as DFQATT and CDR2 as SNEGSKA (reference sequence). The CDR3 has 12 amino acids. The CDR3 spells CSAKVTTDTQYF. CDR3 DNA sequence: TGCAGTGCTAAGGTTACTACAGATACGCAGTATTTT.

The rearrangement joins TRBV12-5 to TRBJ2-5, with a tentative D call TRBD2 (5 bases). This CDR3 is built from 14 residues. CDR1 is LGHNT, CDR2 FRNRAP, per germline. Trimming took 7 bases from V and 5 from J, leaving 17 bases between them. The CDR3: CASAPTGNAETQYF. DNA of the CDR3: TGTGCTAGTGCTCCTACCGGGAATGCGGAGACCCAGTACTTC.

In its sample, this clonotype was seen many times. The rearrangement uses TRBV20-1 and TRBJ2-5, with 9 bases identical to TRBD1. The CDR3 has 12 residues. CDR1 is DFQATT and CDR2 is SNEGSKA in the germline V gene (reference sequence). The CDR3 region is CNIQGAGETQYF. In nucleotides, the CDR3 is TGCAATATACAGGGGGCGGGAGAGACCCAGTACTTC.

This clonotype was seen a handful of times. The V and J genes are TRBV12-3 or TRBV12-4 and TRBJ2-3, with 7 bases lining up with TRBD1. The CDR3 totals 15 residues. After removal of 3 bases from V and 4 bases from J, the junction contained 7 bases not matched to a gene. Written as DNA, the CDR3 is TGTGCCAGCAGTTTCACAGGGGAGAGCCCAGATACGCAGTATTTT. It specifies CASSFTGESPDTQYF.

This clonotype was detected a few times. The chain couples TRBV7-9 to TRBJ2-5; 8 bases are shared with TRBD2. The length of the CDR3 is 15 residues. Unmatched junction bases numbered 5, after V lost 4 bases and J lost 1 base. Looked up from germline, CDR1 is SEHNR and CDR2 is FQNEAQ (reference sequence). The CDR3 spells CASSSLAGIQETQYF. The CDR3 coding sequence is TGTGCCAGCAGCTCCTTAGCGGGGATCCAAGAGACCCAGTACTTC.

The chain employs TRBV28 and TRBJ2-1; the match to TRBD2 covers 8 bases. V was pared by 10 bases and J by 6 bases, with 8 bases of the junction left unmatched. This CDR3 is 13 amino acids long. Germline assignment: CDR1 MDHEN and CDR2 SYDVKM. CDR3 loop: CATQLSGSNEQFF. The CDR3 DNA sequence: TGTGCCACCCAATTAAGCGGGAGCAATGAGCAGTTCTTC.

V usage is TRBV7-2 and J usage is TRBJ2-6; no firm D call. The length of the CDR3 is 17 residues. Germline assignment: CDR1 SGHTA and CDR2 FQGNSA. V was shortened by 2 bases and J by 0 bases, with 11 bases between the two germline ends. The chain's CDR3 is CASSLLLGNSGANVLTF. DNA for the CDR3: TGTGCCAGCAGCTTACTTCTAGGAAACTCTGGGGCCAACGTCCTGACTTTC.

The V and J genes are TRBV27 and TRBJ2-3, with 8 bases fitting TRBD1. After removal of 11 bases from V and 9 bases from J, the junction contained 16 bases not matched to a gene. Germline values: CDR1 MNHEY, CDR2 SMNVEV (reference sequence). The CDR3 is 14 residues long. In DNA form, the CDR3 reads TGTGCCGCAGGGCCAGGGGGCCAACGTGGGACGCAGTATTTT. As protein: CAAGPGGQRGTQYF.

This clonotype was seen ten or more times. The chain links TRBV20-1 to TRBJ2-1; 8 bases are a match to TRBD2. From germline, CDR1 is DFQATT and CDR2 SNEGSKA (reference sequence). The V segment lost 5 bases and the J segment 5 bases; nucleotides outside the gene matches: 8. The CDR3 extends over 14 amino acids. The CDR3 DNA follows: TGCAGTGCTTACCCGGGACTAGTGCACAATGAGCAGTTCTTC. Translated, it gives CSAYPGLVHNEQFF.

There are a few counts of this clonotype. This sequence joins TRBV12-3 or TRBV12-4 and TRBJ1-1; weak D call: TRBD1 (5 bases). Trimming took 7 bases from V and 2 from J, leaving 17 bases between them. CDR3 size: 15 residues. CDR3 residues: CASTRAGLPNTEAFF. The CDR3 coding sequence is TGTGCCAGCACCCGGGCGGGACTCCCTAACACTGAAGCTTTCTTT.

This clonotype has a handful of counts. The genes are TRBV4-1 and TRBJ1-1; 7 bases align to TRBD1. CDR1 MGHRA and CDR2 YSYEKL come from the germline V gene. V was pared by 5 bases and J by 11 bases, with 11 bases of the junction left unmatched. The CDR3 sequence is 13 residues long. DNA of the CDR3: TGCGCCAGCAGCAAAAGTCCAGGGGGGAGTGCTTTCTTT. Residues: CASSKSPGGSAFF.

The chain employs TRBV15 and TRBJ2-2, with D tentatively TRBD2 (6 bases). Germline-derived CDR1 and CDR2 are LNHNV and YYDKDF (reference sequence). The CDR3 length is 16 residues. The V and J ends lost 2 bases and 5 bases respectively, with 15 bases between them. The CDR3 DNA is TGTGCCACCAGCAGACAACGCGGGGCAGCAACCGGGGAGCTGTTTTTT. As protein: CATSRQRGAATGELFF.

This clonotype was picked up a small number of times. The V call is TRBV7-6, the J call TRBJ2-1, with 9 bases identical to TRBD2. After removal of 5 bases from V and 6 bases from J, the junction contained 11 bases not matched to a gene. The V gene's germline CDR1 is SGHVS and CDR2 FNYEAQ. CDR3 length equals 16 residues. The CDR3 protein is CASSQTIAGGPNEQFF. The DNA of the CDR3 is TGTGCCAGCAGCCAGACTATTGCGGGAGGGCCCAATGAGCAGTTCTTC.

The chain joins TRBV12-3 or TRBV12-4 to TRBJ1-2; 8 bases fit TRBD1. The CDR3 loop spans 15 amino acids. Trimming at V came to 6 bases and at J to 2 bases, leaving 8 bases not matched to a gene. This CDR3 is CASSQGQGRNYGYTF. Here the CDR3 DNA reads TGTGCCAGCAGCCAAGGACAGGGAAGGAACTATGGCTACACCTTC.

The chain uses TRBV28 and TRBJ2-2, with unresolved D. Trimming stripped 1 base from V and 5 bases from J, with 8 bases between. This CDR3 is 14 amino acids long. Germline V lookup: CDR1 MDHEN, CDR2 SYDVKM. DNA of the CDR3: TGTGCCAGCAGTTTATATTCGGGTACCGGGGAGCTGTTTTTT. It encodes CASSLYSGTGELFF.

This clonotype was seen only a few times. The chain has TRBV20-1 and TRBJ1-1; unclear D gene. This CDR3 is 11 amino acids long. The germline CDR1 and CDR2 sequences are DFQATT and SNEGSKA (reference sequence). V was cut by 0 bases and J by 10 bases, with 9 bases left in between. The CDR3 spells CSAREEGLAFF. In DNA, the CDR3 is TGCAGTGCTAGAGAAGAGGGATTAGCTTTCTTT.

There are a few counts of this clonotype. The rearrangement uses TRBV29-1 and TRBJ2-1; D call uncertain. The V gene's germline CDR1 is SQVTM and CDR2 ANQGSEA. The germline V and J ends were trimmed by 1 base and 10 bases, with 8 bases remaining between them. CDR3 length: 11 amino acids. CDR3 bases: TGCAGCGTTGAAGTGGCCCACGAGCAGTTCTTC. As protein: CSVEVAHEQFF.

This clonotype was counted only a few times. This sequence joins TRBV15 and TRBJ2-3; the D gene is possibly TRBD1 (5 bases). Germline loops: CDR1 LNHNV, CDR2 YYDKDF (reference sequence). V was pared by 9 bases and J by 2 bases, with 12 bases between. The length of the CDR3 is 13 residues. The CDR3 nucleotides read TGTGCCACAGGGGCCCATATCACAGATACGCAGTATTTT. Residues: CATGAHITDTQYF.

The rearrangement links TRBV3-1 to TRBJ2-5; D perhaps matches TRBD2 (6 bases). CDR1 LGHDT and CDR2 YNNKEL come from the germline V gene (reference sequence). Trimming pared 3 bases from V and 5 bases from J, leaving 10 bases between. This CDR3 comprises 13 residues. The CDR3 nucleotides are TGTGCCAGCAGCCAGAGGGAGGACGAGACCCAGTACTTC. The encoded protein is CASSQREDETQYF.

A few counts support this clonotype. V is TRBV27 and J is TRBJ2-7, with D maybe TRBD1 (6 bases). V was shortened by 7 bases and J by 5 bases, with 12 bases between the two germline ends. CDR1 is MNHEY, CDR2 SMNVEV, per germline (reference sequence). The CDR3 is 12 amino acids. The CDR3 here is CASMTGIDEQYV. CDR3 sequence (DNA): TGTGCCAGCATGACAGGCATCGACGAGCAGTACGTC.

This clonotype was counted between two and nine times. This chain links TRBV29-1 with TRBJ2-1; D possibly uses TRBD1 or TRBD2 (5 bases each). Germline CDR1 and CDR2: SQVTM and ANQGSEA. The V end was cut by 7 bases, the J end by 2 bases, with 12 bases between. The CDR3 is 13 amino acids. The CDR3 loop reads CSAGTDTYNEQFF. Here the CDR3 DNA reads TGCAGCGCTGGGACCGACACCTACAATGAGCAGTTCTTC.

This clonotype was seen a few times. CDR3 amino acids: CASSRGRDPRNFSYEQYV. CDR3 DNA: TGTGCCAGCAGCCGGGGCAGGGACCCAAGAAACTTTTCCTACGAGCAGTACGTC. The chain carries TRBV7-8 and TRBJ2-7, with D tentatively TRBD1 or TRBD2 (5 bases each). Germline V gene data show CDR1 as SGHVS and CDR2 as FQNEAQ. The CDR3 is 18 amino acids. With 5 bases removed from V and 1 base from J, the gap between germline ends came to 24 bases.

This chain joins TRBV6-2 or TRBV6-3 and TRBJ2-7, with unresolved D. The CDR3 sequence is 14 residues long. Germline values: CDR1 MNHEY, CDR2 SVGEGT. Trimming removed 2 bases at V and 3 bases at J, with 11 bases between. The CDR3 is CASSYRADSYEQYV. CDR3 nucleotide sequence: TGTGCCAGCAGTTACCGGGCGGATAGCTACGAGCAGTACGTC.

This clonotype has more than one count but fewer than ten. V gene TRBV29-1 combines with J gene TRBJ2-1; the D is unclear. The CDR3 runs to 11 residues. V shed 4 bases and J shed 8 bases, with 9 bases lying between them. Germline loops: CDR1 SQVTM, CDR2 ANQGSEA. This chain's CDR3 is CSVAVDDEQFF. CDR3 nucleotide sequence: TGCAGCGTTGCGGTCGACGATGAGCAGTTCTTC.

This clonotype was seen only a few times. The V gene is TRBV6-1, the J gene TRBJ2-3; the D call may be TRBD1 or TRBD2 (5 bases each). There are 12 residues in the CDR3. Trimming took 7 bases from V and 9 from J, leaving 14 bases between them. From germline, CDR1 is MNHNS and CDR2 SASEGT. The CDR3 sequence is CASTSQWGTQYF. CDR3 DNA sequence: TGTGCCAGCACCTCACAGTGGGGGACGCAGTATTTT.